This TCR beta chain came from a study of monozygotic twins with inflammatory bowel disease. Across eight separate reactions for each sample, cDNA was made. After re-calling the 5' RACE reads, TCRdb lists one entry per CDR3 protein, DNA absent. The table counts approximately 340,000 distinct CDR3 sequences; roughly 2% lies in the top ten. CDR1 is MNHEY, CDR2 SVGEGT, per germline. The CDR3 totals 17 residues. This sequence originates from a human donor with ulcerative colitis or Crohn's disease, or a healthy co-twin of an affected twin (not recorded which). The V and J genes are TRBV6-2 or TRBV6-3 and TRBJ1-5. The sequenced sample consisted of blood. The CDR3: CASSRWGRINSNQPQHF.